This TCR beta chain was retrieved from a study of Ad26.COV2.S vaccination and SARS-CoV-2 variants. Study context: A participant enrolled in the COV1001 Ad26.COV2.S trial arm provided the sample.

Study-level points and caveats: Vaccine recipients surpassed placebo recipients in spike-specific TCR breadth.

This CDR3 comprises 16 residues. Some clones are missing from TCRdb's copy, which holds only in-frame ones; the method was immunoSEQ multiplex PCR. This sample yields 400,000 to 450,000 clones, of which approximately 90% are seen a single time; 12% belongs to the top ten. Concerning this clone: Its specificity is not known.

The treatment denotes: some 20 received Ad26.COV2.S at low or high dose, single or two shots; about 5 received placebo; per-sample allocation not given. Vaccine and placebo recipients were sampled on day 63 after the first injection. An Ad26 vector was used to express Wuhan-strain SARS-CoV-2 spike as the vaccine. The gene calls are TRBV21-1 and TRBJ1-2; whether TRBD1, the table's D call, matches the DNA was not checked. TRBV21-1 is a listed pseudogene. This receptor was obtained from a person between 18 and 60 years old who received the Ad26.COV2.S COVID-19 vaccine or a placebo. Sequencing used peripheral blood, obtained in a trial of Ad26.COV2.S vaccine versus placebo. The CDR3 DNA sequence: TGTGCCAGCAGCAAGGGGGCTAGACAGGGAGGCTATGGCTACACCTTC. Amino acid sequence: CASSKGARQGGYGYTF.